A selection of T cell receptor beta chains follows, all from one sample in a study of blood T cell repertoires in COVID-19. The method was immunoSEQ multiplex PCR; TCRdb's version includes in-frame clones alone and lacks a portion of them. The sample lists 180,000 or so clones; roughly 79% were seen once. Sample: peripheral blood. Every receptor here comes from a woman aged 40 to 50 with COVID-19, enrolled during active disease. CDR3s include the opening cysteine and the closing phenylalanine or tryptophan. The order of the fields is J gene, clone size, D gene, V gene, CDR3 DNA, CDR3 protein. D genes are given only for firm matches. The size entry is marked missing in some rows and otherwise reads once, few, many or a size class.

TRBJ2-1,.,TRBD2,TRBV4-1,TGCGCCAGCAGCCAAGGGTTGGAGGGAGGGCCGAGTAATGAGCAGTTCTTC,CASSQGLEGGPSNEQFF
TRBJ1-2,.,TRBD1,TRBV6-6,TGTGCCAGCAGCAGGACAGGGAGTTTCTATGGCTACACCTTC,CASSRTGSFYGYTF
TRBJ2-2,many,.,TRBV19,TGTGCCAGTAGGACTTACACCGGGGAGCTGTTTTTT,CASRTYTGELFF
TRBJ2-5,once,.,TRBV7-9,TGTGCCAGCAGCCCTGACAGTCAATGGGACCAAGAGACCCAGTACTTC,CASSPDSQWDQETQYF
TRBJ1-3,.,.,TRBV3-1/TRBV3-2,TGTGCCAGCAGCCAAGGCGAAATAAAACGAAACACCATATATTTT,CASSQGEIKRNTIYF
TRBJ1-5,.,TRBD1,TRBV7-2,TGTGCCAGCAGCGGAAGGACAGGGGTTCAGCCCCAGCATTTT,CASSGRTGVQPQHF
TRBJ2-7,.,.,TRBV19,TGTGCCAGTAGTCCAGGGACCTACGAGCAGTACTTC,CASSPGTYEQYF
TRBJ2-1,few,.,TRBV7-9,TGTGCCAGCAGCCCCGAACGGGGGTACAATGAGCAGTTCTTC,CASSPERGYNEQFF
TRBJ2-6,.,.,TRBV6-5,TGTGCCAGCAGGGAGGCGTCTGGGGCCAACGTCCTGACTTTC,CASREASGANVLTF
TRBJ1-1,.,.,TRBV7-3,TGTGCCAGCAGCTTAAACAAGAACACTGAAGCTTTCTTT,CASSLNKNTEAFF